The following is a T cell receptor beta chain sequence with its context. Antigen specificity is unknown. This sample was included in a study of CD4+ T cells in melanoma. Here immunoSEQ multiplex PCR was the method, and the copy in TCRdb shows in-frame clones only, minus some. This table has over 15,000 clones, over 75% appearing once. Study-level results: Reportedly, melanoma neoantigen-specific CD4+ T cells showed varied differentiation states.

This CDR3 spans 14 amino acids. In germline, CDR1 is SGHNT, CDR2 YYREEE (reference sequence). V lost 0 bases and J 0 bases, leaving 3 bases between the germline ends. The genes are TRBV5-4 and TRBJ1-4; no clear D gene. The sequence was obtained from a human donor with melanoma. Material: cells from a culture (not recorded whether cultured in vitro). CDR3 loop: CASSLGATNEKLFF. The DNA for the CDR3 is TGTGCCAGCAGCTTGGGTGCAACTAATGAAAAACTGTTTTTT.